These T cell receptor beta chains were read from a single sample in a study of blood T cell repertoires in COVID-19. Clones were read by immunoSEQ multiplex PCR, and TCRdb kept only the in-frame ones, dropping some. The repertoire includes about 200,000 clones, approximately 85% of them detected once, and 12% sits in the top ten. Sample: PBMCs or T cells enriched from blood (not recorded which). The source is a man aged 35-49 years who had recovered from COVID-19. Both conserved end residues are part of each CDR3. A D gene is named only where the DNA matches it firmly. Clone sizes are given selectively: once, few, many, or a class where the clone is expanded.

D: TRBD1; size: .; V: TRBV25-1; J: TRBJ1-2; CDR3: CASSGQGADTF; DNA: TGTGCCAGCAGTGGACAGGGGGCGGACACCTTC
D: .; size: .; V: TRBV11-2; J: TRBJ2-5; CDR3: CASSLGTPRMPQYF; DNA: TGTGCCAGCAGCTTAGGGACACCCAGGATGCCCCAGTACTTC
D: .; size: .; V: TRBV4-2; J: TRBJ1-2; CDR3: CASSQDLTDLYGYTF; DNA: TGTGCCAGCAGCCAAGATCTCACAGACCTCTATGGCTACACCTTC
D: TRBD2; size: .; V: TRBV19; J: TRBJ2-1; CDR3: CASSTQAGGWDEQFF; DNA: TGTGCCAGTAGTACCCAAGCGGGAGGGTGGGATGAGCAGTTCTTC
D: .; size: once; V: TRBV5-6; J: TRBJ1-6; CDR3: CASSLAVESSYNSPLHF; DNA: TGTGCCAGCAGCTTGGCCGTGGAGAGCTCCTATAATTCACCCCTCCACTTT
D: .; size: .; V: TRBV2; J: TRBJ1-2; CDR3: CASSELKGDGYTF; DNA: TGTGCCAGCAGTGAATTAAAAGGGGATGGCTACACCTTC
D: .; size: .; V: TRBV9; J: TRBJ2-3; CDR3: CASSHGAVSTDTQYF; DNA: TGTGCCAGCAGCCATGGGGCGGTAAGCACAGATACGCAGTATTTT
D: .; size: .; V: TRBV6-1; J: TRBJ1-2; CDR3: CASSDTDYGYTF; DNA: TGTGCCAGCAGTGATACAGACTATGGCTACACCTTC
D: .; size: .; V: TRBV19; J: TRBJ1-1; CDR3: CASNPQSTASPNTEAFF; DNA: TGTGCCAGTAATCCCCAGTCGACTGCTTCACCGAACACTGAAGCTTTCTTT
D: .; size: .; V: TRBV7-2; J: TRBJ2-1; CDR3: CASSLWASLGNEQFF; DNA: TGTGCCAGCAGCTTATGGGCTAGCCTGGGCAATGAGCAGTTCTTC
D: TRBD2; size: once; V: TRBV11-2; J: TRBJ2-2; CDR3: CASSLVTSGRASTGELFF; DNA: TGTGCCAGCAGCTTAGTGACTAGCGGGAGGGCGAGCACCGGGGAGCTGTTTTTT
D: TRBD2; size: .; V: TRBV3-1/TRBV3-2; J: TRBJ2-2; CDR3: CASSQGLPITSGANTGELFF; DNA: TGTGCCAGCAGCCAAGGCCTACCTATAACTAGCGGGGCGAACACCGGGGAGCTGTTTTTT
D: TRBD2; size: .; V: TRBV13; J: TRBJ2-1; CDR3: CASSPTREGSYNEQFF; DNA: TGTGCCAGCAGCCCAACGCGGGAGGGCTCCTACAATGAGCAGTTCTTC
D: TRBD2; size: .; V: TRBV27; J: TRBJ2-1; CDR3: CASSLSVAGYNEQFF; DNA: TGTGCCAGCAGTTTATCGGTAGCGGGATACAATGAGCAGTTCTTC
D: TRBD1; size: .; V: TRBV3-1/TRBV3-2; J: TRBJ2-7; CDR3: CASSQGTGGYEQYF; DNA: TGTGCCAGCAGCCAAGGGACAGGGGGCTACGAGCAGTACTTC
D: TRBD2; size: few; V: TRBV19; J: TRBJ2-3; CDR3: CASSIGLAGVADTQYF; DNA: TGTGCCAGTAGTATAGGACTAGCGGGAGTAGCAGATACGCAGTATTTT
D: .; size: .; V: TRBV11-1; J: TRBJ1-6; CDR3: CASSLNRASYNSPLHF; DNA: TGTGCCAGCAGCTTAAACAGGGCATCCTATAATTCACCCCTCCACTTT
D: .; size: .; V: TRBV6-2/TRBV6-3; J: TRBJ1-2; CDR3: CASSPTDSLNYGYTF; DNA: TGTGCCAGCAGCCCCACGGACAGCCTCAACTATGGCTACACCTTC
D: .; size: .; V: TRBV19; J: TRBJ2-7; CDR3: CASSSRYEQYF; DNA: TGTGCCAGTAGTAGCCGGTACGAGCAGTACTTC
D: TRBD1; size: .; V: TRBV29-1; J: TRBJ2-1; CDR3: CSGLPGQGLNEQFF; DNA: TGCAGCGGGCTGCCGGGACAGGGTCTTAATGAGCAGTTCTTC
D: TRBD2; size: .; V: TRBV7-9; J: TRBJ2-1; CDR3: CASSLAASGTTGEQFF; DNA: TGTGCCAGCAGCTTAGCGGCTAGCGGGACCACGGGGGAGCAGTTCTTC
D: TRBD2; size: once; V: TRBV6-5; J: TRBJ2-1; CDR3: CASSYRASGRGYEQFF; DNA: TGTGCCAGCAGTTACAGGGCTAGCGGGAGAGGCTATGAGCAGTTCTTC
D: .; size: .; V: TRBV30; J: TRBJ1-4; CDR3: CAWAPSGEKLFF; DNA: TGTGCCTGGGCCCCATCGGGGGAAAAACTGTTTTTT
D: .; size: .; V: TRBV7-9; J: TRBJ1-5; CDR3: CASSRGTDNQPQHF; DNA: TGTGCCAGCAGTCGGGGGACGGATAATCAGCCCCAGCATTTT
D: .; size: .; V: TRBV7-2; J: TRBJ2-7; CDR3: CASSVFWGVSYEQYF; DNA: TGTGCCAGCAGCGTATTCTGGGGGGTTTCCTACGAGCAGTACTTC
D: .; size: .; V: TRBV19; J: TRBJ1-4; CDR3: CASSSLETGWEKLFF; DNA: TGTGCCAGTAGTTCACTCGAAACTGGTTGGGAAAAACTGTTTTTT
D: TRBD1; size: once; V: TRBV27; J: TRBJ1-6; CDR3: CASSGGGSPLHF; DNA: TGTGCCTCGTCAGGGGGCGGTTCACCCCTCCACTTT
D: .; size: once; V: TRBV7-3; J: TRBJ2-1; CDR3: CASTPPGIEQFF; DNA: TGTGCCAGCACCCCCCCAGGCATTGAGCAGTTCTTC
D: .; size: few; V: TRBV18; J: TRBJ1-4; CDR3: CASSPQGGQTNEKLFF; DNA: TGTGCCAGCTCACCTCAAGGAGGCCAAACTAATGAAAAACTGTTTTTT
D: .; size: .; V: TRBV24-1; J: TRBJ1-2; CDR3: CATGSQGAYTF; DNA: TGTGCCACCGGGTCACAGGGAGCCTACACCTTC
D: .; size: .; V: TRBV4-3; J: TRBJ2-5; CDR3: CASSQDTSRRETQYF; DNA: TGCGCCAGCAGCCAAGACACTAGCCGACGGGAGACCCAGTACTTC
D: .; size: many; V: TRBV27; J: TRBJ2-2; CDR3: CASSLSQGSTGELFF; DNA: TGTGCCAGCAGTTTATCCCAGGGGTCCACCGGGGAGCTGTTTTTT
D: .; size: .; V: TRBV2; J: TRBJ1-2; CDR3: CASSEMVSYGYTF; DNA: TGTGCCAGCAGTGAAATGGTGAGCTATGGCTACACCTTC
D: .; size: .; V: TRBV6-2/TRBV6-3; J: TRBJ1-1; CDR3: CASSYYLVVNTEAFF; DNA: TGTGCCAGCAGTTACTACTTGGTGGTGAACACTGAAGCTTTCTTT
D: .; size: once; V: TRBV29-1; J: TRBJ1-1; CDR3: CSVDEGRGTEAFF; DNA: TGCAGCGTTGATGAGGGGAGGGGCACTGAAGCTTTCTTT
D: .; size: .; V: TRBV28; J: TRBJ2-3; CDR3: CASSSRALTDTQYF; DNA: TGTGCCAGCAGTTCGAGGGCGCTCACAGATACGCAGTATTTT
D: .; size: .; V: TRBV5-5; J: TRBJ1-2; CDR3: CASTRPGQINYGYTF; DNA: TGTGCCAGCACCCGGCCGGGACAAATAAACTATGGCTACACCTTC
D: .; size: .; V: TRBV11-2; J: TRBJ2-1; CDR3: CASSGLRTYNEQFF; DNA: TGTGCCAGCAGCGGCCTCAGGACCTACAATGAGCAGTTCTTC
D: TRBD2; size: .; V: TRBV9; J: TRBJ2-3; CDR3: CASSVTGGFTDTQYF; DNA: TGTGCCAGCAGCGTGACGGGGGGGTTCACAGATACGCAGTATTTT
D: .; size: few; V: TRBV4-2; J: TRBJ2-7; CDR3: CASSNQGSIYEQYF; DNA: TGTGCCAGCAGCAACCAGGGGTCCATCTACGAGCAGTACTTC
D: TRBD1; size: .; V: TRBV6-5; J: TRBJ1-4; CDR3: CASSARDRGEKLFF; DNA: TGTGCCAGCAGCGCCCGGGACAGGGGAGAAAAACTGTTTTTT
D: .; size: .; V: TRBV11-2; J: TRBJ2-1; CDR3: CASSYRVDSHNEQFF; DNA: TGTGCCAGCAGCTATCGAGTGGACAGCCACAATGAGCAGTTCTTC
D: TRBD1; size: once; V: TRBV11-2; J: TRBJ1-2; CDR3: CASTGQGGDGYTF; DNA: TGTGCCAGTACCGGACAGGGGGGCGATGGCTACACCTTC
D: .; size: .; V: TRBV29-1; J: TRBJ2-3; CDR3: CSVEDMDYSSTDTQYF; DNA: TGCAGCGTTGAAGATATGGACTATTCGAGCACAGATACGCAGTATTTT
D: .; size: .; V: TRBV27; J: TRBJ2-1; CDR3: CASSLSDSSSYNEQFF; DNA: TGTGCCAGCAGTTTATCGGACAGCTCTTCCTACAATGAGCAGTTCTTC
D: TRBD1; size: .; V: TRBV19; J: TRBJ1-2; CDR3: CASSIWGQDLLEGNYGYTF; DNA: TGTGCCAGTAGTATATGGGGACAGGATCTCCTGGAGGGAAACTATGGCTACACCTTC
D: TRBD1; size: few; V: TRBV30; J: TRBJ2-2; CDR3: CAWSKTGTAKGELFF; DNA: TGTGCCTGGAGTAAGACCGGGACAGCGAAGGGGGAGCTGTTTTTT
D: TRBD1; size: once; V: TRBV19; J: TRBJ1-5; CDR3: CASSTTGSGNQPQHF; DNA: TGTGCCAGTAGTACGACAGGGAGCGGCAATCAGCCCCAGCATTTT
D: TRBD1; size: many; V: TRBV9; J: TRBJ1-2; CDR3: CASSGGQVSYGYTF; DNA: TGTGCCAGCAGCGGAGGACAGGTTAGCTATGGCTACACCTTC
D: .; size: once; V: TRBV5-6; J: TRBJ1-1; CDR3: CASSLEAGAEAFF; DNA: TGTGCCAGCAGCTTGGAGGCAGGGGCTGAAGCTTTCTTT
D: .; size: .; V: TRBV30; J: TRBJ1-1; CDR3: CAWSYGRTEAFF; DNA: TGTGCCTGGAGTTACGGTCGCACTGAAGCTTTCTTT
D: .; size: .; V: TRBV25-1; J: TRBJ1-2; CDR3: CASSEGRGRGYTF; DNA: TGTGCCAGCAGCGAAGGGAGGGGTAGGGGCTACACCTTC
D: TRBD2; size: .; V: TRBV3-1/TRBV3-2; J: TRBJ2-2; CDR3: CASSLWTSGRAGGNTGELFF; DNA: TGTGCCAGCAGCCTCTGGACTAGCGGGAGGGCCGGGGGGAACACCGGGGAGCTGTTTTTT
D: .; size: once; V: TRBV25-1; J: TRBJ1-2; CDR3: CASSEWGRIEGYTF; DNA: TGTGCCAGCAGTGAATGGGGGCGGATAGAAGGCTACACCTTC
D: TRBD1; size: .; V: TRBV5-6; J: TRBJ2-1; CDR3: CASSLIGTGFYNEQFF; DNA: TGTGCCAGCAGCTTGATCGGGACAGGCTTTTACAATGAGCAGTTCTTC
D: TRBD2; size: once; V: TRBV12-3/TRBV12-4; J: TRBJ2-1; CDR3: CASGDGRGNEQFF; DNA: TGTGCCAGCGGAGACGGGAGGGGCAATGAGCAGTTCTTC
D: .; size: .; V: TRBV9; J: TRBJ2-5; CDR3: CASSGGEQETQYF; DNA: TGTGCCAGCAGCGGCGGGGAACAAGAGACCCAGTACTTC
D: TRBD2; size: .; V: TRBV2; J: TRBJ2-1; CDR3: CASSLSGSSYNEQFF; DNA: TGTGCCAGCAGTTTAAGCGGGAGCTCCTACAATGAGCAGTTCTTC